These 16 T cell receptor beta chains originate from one sample sequenced in a study of T cells expressing NK-cell markers. TCRdb reprocessed the 5' RACE reads, keeping one entry per CDR3 protein, no DNA. The listing records about 460,000 distinct CDR3 sequences. Source material: blood T cells: a sorted CD56 or NKG2C T cell subset, CD4+ or CD8+ T cells, or bulk PBMC T cells (not recorded which). All receptors come from a woman between 45 and 65 years old in good health.

This chain uses TRBV6-5 with TRBJ1-3; checking the TCRdb D call of TRBD1 is not possible without DNA. This CDR3 has 15 amino acids. Germline V gene sequence: CDR1 MNHEY, CDR2 SVGAGI. CDR3: CASRSNRGSGNTIYF.

This chain uses TRBV7-9 with TRBJ1-2; TCRdb lists TRBD1, though no DNA is available to test this call. The germline gives CDR1 SEHNR, CDR2 FQNEAQ (reference sequence). This CDR3 is built from 13 residues. CDR3 amino acids: CASSLDSSYGYTF.

V is TRBV6-5 and J is TRBJ1-2; with no DNA, the TCRdb D assignment of TRBD1 cannot be verified. The CDR3 runs to 13 residues. Germline V CDR1 and CDR2: MNHEY, SVGAGI. The chain's CDR3 is CASRSTGNYGYTF.

The chain carries TRBV4-1 and TRBJ2-5; as DNA is missing, the TRBD1 call by TCRdb cannot be tested. The CDR3 contains 15 residues. Germline CDR1 is MGHRA and CDR2 is YSYEKL. The CDR3 here is CASSQDLRGGETQYF.

V gene TRBV12-3 or TRBV12-4 combines with J gene TRBJ1-1. This CDR3 comprises 14 residues. The CDR3 sequence is CASSFGRSGTEAFF.

CDR3 loop: CASSFQHLSYEQYF. This chain links TRBV19 with TRBJ2-7. Germline assignment: CDR1 LNHDA and CDR2 SQIVND (reference sequence). The CDR3 is made up of 14 amino acids.

The chain uses TRBV18 and TRBJ2-1; checking the TCRdb D call of TRBD2 is not possible without DNA. CDR1 and CDR2 from the germline V gene are KGHSH and LQKENI. There are 16 residues in the CDR3. The CDR3 protein is CASSPGLALPYNEQFF. Drawing the rest from reference TRBV18 and TRBJ2-1, the complete variable domain is NAGVMQNPRHLVRRRGQEARLRCSPMKGHSHVYWYRQLPEEGLKFMVYLQKENIIDESGMPKERFSAEFPKEGPSILRIQQVVRGDSAAYFCASSPGLALPYNEQFFGPGTRLTVL.

The chain couples TRBV29-1 to TRBJ2-5; TCRdb reports TRBD2, a call that lacks DNA to check it against. Germline V lookup: CDR1 SQVTM, CDR2 ANQGSEA. This CDR3 region has 12 residues. This CDR3 is CSVSSGRETQYF. The whole variable domain, remainder taken from reference TRBV29-1 and TRBJ2-5, is SAVISQKPSRDICQRGTSLTIQCQVDSQVTMMFWYRQQPGQSLTLIATANQGSEATYESGFVIDKFPISRPNLTFSTLTVSNMSPEDSSIYLCSVSSGRETQYFGPGTRLLVL.

The chain uses TRBV20-1 and TRBJ2-7. The germline CDR1 and CDR2 sequences are DFQATT and SNEGSKA (reference sequence). This CDR3 contains 14 residues. This CDR3 is CSALRHERPYEQYF.

V is TRBV20-1 and J is TRBJ2-1; TCRdb calls TRBD1, which cannot be checked without DNA. The CDR3 sequence is 18 residues long. Looked up from germline, CDR1 is DFQATT and CDR2 is SNEGSKA (reference sequence). The CDR3 loop is CSARMPFSGTGTPNEQFF.

The rearrangement uses TRBV3-1 and TRBJ1-1; there is no DNA to check the TCRdb D call of TRBD1. Germline V gives CDR1 LGHDT, CDR2 YNNKEL (reference sequence). There are 15 residues in the CDR3. CDR3 in amino acids: CASAGTGGAYTEAFF.

The V and J genes are TRBV12-3 or TRBV12-4 and TRBJ1-6; TCRdb gives TRBD1 as the D gene, but with no DNA this cannot be confirmed. The CDR3 is made up of 13 amino acids. CDR3 loop: CASSLGQSSTLHF.

The V gene is TRBV5-6, the J gene TRBJ2-5; TCRdb designates TRBD1, a call that cannot be tested without DNA. CDR1 is SGHDT and CDR2 is YYEEEE in the germline V gene. The CDR3 runs 17 residues. This CDR3 reads CASSQRQPPKKRETQYF. The full variable domain, in which reference TRBV5-6 and TRBJ2-5 provide the parts outside the CDR3, is DAGVTQSPTHLIKTRGQQVTLRCSPKSGHDTVSWYQQALGQGPQFIFQYYEEEERQRGNFPDRFSGHQFPNYSSELNVNALLLGDSALYLCASSQRQPPKKRETQYFGPGTRLLVL.

The rearrangement joins TRBV27 to TRBJ2-4. The germline V gene encodes CDR1 MNHEY and CDR2 SMNVEV (reference sequence). This CDR3 spans 12 amino acids. The CDR3 sequence is CASSSSKNIQYF.

The rearrangement links TRBV29-1 to TRBJ2-3; TCRdb gives TRBD2 as the D gene, but with no DNA this cannot be confirmed. CDR1 and CDR2 (germline): SQVTM, ANQGSEA. This CDR3 comprises 14 residues. CDR3 loop: CSVGDFSITDTQYF.

The V call is TRBV11-2, the J call TRBJ1-2; as DNA is missing, the TRBD1 call by TCRdb cannot be tested. This CDR3 region has 14 residues. Germline V lookup: CDR1 SGHAT, CDR2 FQNNGV. The CDR3 here is CASSQDRVGQGYTF.